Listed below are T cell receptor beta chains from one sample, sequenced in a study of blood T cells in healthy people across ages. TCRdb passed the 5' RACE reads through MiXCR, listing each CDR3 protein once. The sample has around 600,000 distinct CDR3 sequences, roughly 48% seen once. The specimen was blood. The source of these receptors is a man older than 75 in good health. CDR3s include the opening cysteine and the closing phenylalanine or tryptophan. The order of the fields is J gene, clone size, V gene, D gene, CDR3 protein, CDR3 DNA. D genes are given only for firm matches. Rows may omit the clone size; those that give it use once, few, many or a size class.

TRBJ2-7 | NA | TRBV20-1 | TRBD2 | CSADVRTSGTYEQYF | TGCAGTGCCGACGTGCGAACTAGCGGGACCTACGAGCAGTACTTC
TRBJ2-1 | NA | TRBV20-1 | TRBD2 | CSATPSGGGRGEQFF | TGCAGTGCTACGCCTAGCGGGGGAGGTAGGGGTGAGCAGTTCTTC
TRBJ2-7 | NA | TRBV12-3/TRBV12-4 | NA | CASSVQSSYYEQYF | TGTGCCAGCAGCGTACAGTCCTCCTACTACGAGCAGTACTTC
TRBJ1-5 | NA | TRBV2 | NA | CASGKGGSSNQPQHF | TGTGCCAGCGGTAAGGGCGGGAGTAGCAATCAGCCCCAGCATTTT
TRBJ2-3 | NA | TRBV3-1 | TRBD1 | CASSLQGAQDTQYF | TGTGCCAGCAGCCTACAGGGGGCCCAAGATACGCAGTATTTT
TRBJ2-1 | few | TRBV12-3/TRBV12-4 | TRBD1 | CASSLTGTGGHEQFF | TGTGCCAGCAGTTTAACCGGGACAGGGGGCCATGAGCAGTTCTTC
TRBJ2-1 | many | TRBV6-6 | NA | CASSYSGSYNEQFF | TGTGCCAGCAGTTACTCAGGTTCCTACAATGAGCAGTTCTTC
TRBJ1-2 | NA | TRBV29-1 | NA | CSVGTRGDYGYTF | TGCAGCGTTGGGACCCGAGGAGACTATGGCTACACCTTC
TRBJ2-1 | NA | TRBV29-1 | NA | CSGDISSYNEQFF | TGCAGCGGGGACATTAGCTCCTACAATGAGCAGTTCTTC
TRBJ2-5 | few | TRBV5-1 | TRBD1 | CASSPLTGGVKTQYF | TGCGCCAGCAGCCCCCTAACAGGGGGAGTAAAGACCCAGTACTTC
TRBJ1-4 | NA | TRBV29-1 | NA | CSVVIRGGEKLFF | TGCAGCGTTGTCATCAGGGGAGGTGAAAAACTGTTTTTT
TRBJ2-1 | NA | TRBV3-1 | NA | CASSRGRGRLNEQFF | TGTGCCAGCAGTCGAGGCAGGGGAAGGCTCAATGAGCAGTTCTTC
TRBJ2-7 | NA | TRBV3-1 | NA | CASSQDRRQAADEQYF | TGTGCCAGCAGCCAAGATCGGCGGCAGGCTGCCGACGAGCAGTACTTC
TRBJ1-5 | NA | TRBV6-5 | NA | CASSSQGPYSNQPQHF | TGTGCCAGCAGTTCCCAGGGTCCTTATAGCAATCAGCCCCAGCATTTT
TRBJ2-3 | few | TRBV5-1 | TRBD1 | CASSQGEDTQYF | TGCGCCAGCAGCCAGGGGGAAGATACGCAGTATTTT
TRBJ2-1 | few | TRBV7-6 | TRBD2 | CASSLGTSGYYNEQFF | TGTGCCAGCAGCTTAGGGACTAGCGGCTACTACAATGAGCAGTTCTTC
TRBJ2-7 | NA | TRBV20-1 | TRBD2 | CSASTWEGRREQYF | TGCAGTGCTAGTACGTGGGAGGGCCGTCGCGAGCAGTACTTC
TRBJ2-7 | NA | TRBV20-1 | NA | CSAWEPGRAYEQYF | TGCAGTGCTTGGGAGCCGGGACGGGCATACGAGCAGTACTTC
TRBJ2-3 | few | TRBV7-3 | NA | CASSLGGGSQYF | TGTGCCAGCAGCTTAGGGGGCGGGTCGCAGTATTTT
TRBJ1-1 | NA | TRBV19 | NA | CASSMARFNTETFF | TGTGCCAGTAGTATGGCACGATTTAACACTGAAACTTTCTTT
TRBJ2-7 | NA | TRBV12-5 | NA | CASGLVLGRSGVHEQYF | TGTGCTAGTGGTTTGGTACTCGGGCGTTCAGGGGTGCACGAGCAGTACTTC
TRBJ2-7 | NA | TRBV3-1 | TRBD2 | CASSLRLAESSYEQYF | TGTGCCAGCAGCCTACGACTAGCGGAGAGCTCCTACGAGCAGTACTTC
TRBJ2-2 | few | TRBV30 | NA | CAASGDKVLGELFF | TGTGCCGCCAGTGGGGACAAAGTTCTCGGGGAGCTGTTTTTT
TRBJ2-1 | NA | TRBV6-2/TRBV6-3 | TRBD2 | CASSPSGRTNEQFF | TGTGCCAGCAGTCCCAGCGGGAGGACCAATGAGCAGTTCTTC
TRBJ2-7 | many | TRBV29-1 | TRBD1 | CSVGDRLYEQYF | TGCAGCGTCGGGGACAGACTTTACGAGCAGTACTTC
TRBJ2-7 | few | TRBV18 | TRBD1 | CASSPSRTGFHEQYF | TGTGCCAGCTCACCCTCCCGGACAGGGTTCCACGAGCAGTACTTC
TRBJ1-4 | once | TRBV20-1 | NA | CSARDTGATNEKLFF | TGCAGTGCTAGAGATACGGGGGCGACTAATGAAAAACTGTTTTTT
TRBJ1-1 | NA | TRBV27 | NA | CASSPRLAVGTEAFF | TGTGCCAGCAGTCCACGACTGGCCGTAGGCACTGAAGCTTTCTTT
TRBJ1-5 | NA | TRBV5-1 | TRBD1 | CASSRQGLSNQPQHF | TGCGCCAGCAGCCGACAGGGCTTGAGCAATCAGCCCCAGCATTTT
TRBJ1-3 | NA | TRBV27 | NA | CASSPPPGTGNTIYF | TGTGCCAGCAGTCCCCCTCCGGGTACCGGAAACACCATATATTTT
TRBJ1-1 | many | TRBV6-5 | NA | CASSSSSREAFF | TGTGCCAGCAGTTCTTCTAGCAGAGAAGCTTTCTTT
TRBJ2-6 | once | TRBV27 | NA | CASSTIPYSSGANVLTF | TGTGCCAGCAGTACCATCCCTTACAGCTCTGGGGCCAACGTCCTGACTTTC
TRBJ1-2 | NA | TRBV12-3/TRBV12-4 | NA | CASRLGPSNYGYTF | TGTGCCAGCAGGTTGGGCCCTTCTAACTATGGCTACACCTTC
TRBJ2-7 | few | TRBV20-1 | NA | CSAPEESYEQYF | TGCAGTGCCCCTGAGGAATCCTACGAGCAGTACTTC
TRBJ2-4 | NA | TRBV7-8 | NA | CASSRRGRKDEQYF | TGTGCCAGCAGCCGACGGGGCAGAAAGGATGAGCAGTACTTC
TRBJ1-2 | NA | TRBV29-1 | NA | CSVVRDYGYTF | TGCAGCGTTGTCCGGGACTATGGCTACACCTTC
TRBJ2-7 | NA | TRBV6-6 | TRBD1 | CASTAPGQGKNEQYF | TGTGCCAGCACAGCACCGGGACAGGGGAAGAACGAGCAGTACTTC
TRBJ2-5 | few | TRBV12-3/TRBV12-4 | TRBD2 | CASSTTSGRSETQYF | TGTGCCAGCAGTACGACTAGCGGGAGAAGCGAGACCCAGTACTTC
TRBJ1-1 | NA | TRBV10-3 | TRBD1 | CAISRQGEDTEAFF | TGTGCCATCAGCCGACAGGGGGAGGACACTGAAGCTTTCTTT
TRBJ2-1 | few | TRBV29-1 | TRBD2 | CVTGLAGNEQFF | TGCGTGACAGGACTAGCCGGCAATGAGCAGTTCTTC
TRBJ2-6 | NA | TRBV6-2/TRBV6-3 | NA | CASSSKFVSGANVLTF | TGTGCCAGCAGTTCGAAATTCGTTTCTGGGGCCAACGTCCTGACTTTC
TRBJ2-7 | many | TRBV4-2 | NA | CASSQDRQYEQYF | TGTGCCAGCAGCCAAGATCGACAGTACGAGCAGTACTTC
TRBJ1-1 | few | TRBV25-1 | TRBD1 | CASRPTGAEAFF | TGTGCCAGCAGACCGACAGGGGCTGAAGCTTTCTTT
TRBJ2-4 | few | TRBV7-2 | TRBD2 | CASSPQRAGGQNIQYF | TGTGCCAGCAGCCCACAACGGGCGGGAGGGCAAAACATTCAGTACTTC
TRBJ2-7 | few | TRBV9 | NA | CASSLQAGWAEQYF | TGTGCCAGCAGCTTACAGGCGGGATGGGCCGAGCAGTACTTC